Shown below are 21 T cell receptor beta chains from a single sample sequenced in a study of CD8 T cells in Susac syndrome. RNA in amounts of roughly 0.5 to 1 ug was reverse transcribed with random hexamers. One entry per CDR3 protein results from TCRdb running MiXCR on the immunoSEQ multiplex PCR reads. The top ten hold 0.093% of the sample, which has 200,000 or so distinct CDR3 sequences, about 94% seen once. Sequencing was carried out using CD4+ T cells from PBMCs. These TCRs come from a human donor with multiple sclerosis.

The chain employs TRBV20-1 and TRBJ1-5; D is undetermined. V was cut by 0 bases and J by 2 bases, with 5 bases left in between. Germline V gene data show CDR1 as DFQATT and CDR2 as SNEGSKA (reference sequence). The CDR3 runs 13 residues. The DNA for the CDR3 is TGCAGTGCTAGAGATCTGGGCAATCAGCCCCAGCATTTT. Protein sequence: CSARDLGNQPQHF.

The CDR3 coding sequence is TGTGCCAGCAGCCAAGGGACAGGGAAAACCTACGAGCAGTACTTC. Translating gives CASSQGTGKTYEQYF. J is TRBJ2-7 and V is TRBV3-1, with TRBD1 matching 8 bases. Per germline, CDR1 LGHDT and CDR2 YNNKEL (reference sequence). The CDR3 extends over 15 amino acids. Trimming at V came to 1 base and at J to 2 bases, leaving 4 bases not matched to a gene.

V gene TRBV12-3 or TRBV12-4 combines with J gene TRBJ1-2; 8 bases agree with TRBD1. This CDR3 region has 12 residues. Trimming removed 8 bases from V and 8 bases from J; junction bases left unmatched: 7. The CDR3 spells CASLRTGLGYTF. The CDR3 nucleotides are TGTGCCAGCCTCCGGACAGGGTTGGGCTACACCTTC.

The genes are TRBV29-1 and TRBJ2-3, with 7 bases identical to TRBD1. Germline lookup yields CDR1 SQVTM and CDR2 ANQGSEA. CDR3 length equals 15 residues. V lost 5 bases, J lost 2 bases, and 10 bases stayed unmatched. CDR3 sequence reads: CSVSGTAIVTDTQYF. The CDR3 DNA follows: TGCAGCGTTTCCGGGACAGCCATCGTCACAGATACGCAGTATTTT.

The CDR3 DNA follows: TGCAGGCCAGGGGGCTATGGCTACACCTTC. Protein: CRPGGYGYTF. The chain couples TRBV20-1 to TRBJ1-2; TRBD1 matches 7 bases. Germline CDR1 DFQATT, CDR2 SNEGSKA (reference sequence). The CDR3 spans 10 residues.

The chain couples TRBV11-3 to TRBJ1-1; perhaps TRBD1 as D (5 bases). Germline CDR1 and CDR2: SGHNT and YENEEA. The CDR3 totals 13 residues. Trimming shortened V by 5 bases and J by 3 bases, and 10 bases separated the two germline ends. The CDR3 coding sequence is TGTGCCAGCAGCCATCGGGGGGACACTGAAGCTTTCTTT. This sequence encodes CASSHRGDTEAFF.

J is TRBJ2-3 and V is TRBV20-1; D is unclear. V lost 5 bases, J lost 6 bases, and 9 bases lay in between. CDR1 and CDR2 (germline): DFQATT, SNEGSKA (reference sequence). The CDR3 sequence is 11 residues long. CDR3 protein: CSAPSADTQYF. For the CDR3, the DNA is TGCAGTGCTCCCTCAGCGGATACGCAGTATTTT.

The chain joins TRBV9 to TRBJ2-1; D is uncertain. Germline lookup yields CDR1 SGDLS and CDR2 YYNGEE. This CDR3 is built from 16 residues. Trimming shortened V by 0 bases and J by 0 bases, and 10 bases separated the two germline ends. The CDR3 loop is CASSVGGPSSYNEQFF. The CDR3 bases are TGTGCCAGCAGCGTAGGAGGCCCCAGCTCCTACAATGAGCAGTTCTTC.

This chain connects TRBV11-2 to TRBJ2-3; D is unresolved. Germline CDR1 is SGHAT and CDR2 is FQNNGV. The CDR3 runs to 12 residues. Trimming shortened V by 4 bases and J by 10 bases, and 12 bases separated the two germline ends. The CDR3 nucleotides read TGTGCCAGCAGCTCTTTATCAGTCTCGCAGTATTTT. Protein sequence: CASSSLSVSQYF. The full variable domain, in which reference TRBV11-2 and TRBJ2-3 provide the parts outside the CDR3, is EAGVAQSPRYKIIEKRQSVAFWCNPISGHATLYWYQQILGQGPKLLIQFQNNGVVDDSQLPKDRFSAERLKGVDSTLKIQPAKLEDSAVYLCASSSLSVSQYFGPGTRLTVL.

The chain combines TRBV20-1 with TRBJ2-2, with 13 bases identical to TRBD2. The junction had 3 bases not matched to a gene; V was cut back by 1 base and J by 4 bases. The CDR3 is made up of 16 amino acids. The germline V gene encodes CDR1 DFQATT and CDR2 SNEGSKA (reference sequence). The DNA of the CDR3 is TGCAGTGCTAGAGCTTGGACTAGCGGGGGCACCGGGGAGCTGTTTTTT. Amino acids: CSARAWTSGGTGELFF.

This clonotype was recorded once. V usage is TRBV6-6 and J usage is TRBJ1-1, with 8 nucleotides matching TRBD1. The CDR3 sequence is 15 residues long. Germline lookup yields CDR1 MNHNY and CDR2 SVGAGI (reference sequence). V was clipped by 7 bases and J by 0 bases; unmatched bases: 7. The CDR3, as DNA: TGTGCCAGCACCCCCGGGACAGGAATGAACACTGAAGCTTTCTTT. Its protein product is CASTPGTGMNTEAFF.

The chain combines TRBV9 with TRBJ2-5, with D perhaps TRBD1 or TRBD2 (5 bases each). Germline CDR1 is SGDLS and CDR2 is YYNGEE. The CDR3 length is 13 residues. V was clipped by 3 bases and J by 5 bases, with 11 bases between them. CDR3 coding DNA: TGTGCCAGCAGCGAACGGGACCGGGAGACCCAGTACTTC. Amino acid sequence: CASSERDRETQYF.

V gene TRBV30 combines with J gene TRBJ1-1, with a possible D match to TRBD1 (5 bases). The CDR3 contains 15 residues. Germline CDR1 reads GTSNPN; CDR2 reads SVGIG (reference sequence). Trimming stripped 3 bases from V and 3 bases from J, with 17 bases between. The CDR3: CAWSNEGWGDTEAFF. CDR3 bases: TGTGCCTGGAGCAACGAGGGGTGGGGTGACACTGAAGCTTTCTTT.

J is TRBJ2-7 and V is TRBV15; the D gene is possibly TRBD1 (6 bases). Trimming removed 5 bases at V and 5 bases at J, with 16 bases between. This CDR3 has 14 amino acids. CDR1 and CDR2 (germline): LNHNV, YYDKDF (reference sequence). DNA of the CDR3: TGTGCCACCAGCGCCACAGGGACCCGGGACGAGCAGTACTTC. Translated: CATSATGTRDEQYF.

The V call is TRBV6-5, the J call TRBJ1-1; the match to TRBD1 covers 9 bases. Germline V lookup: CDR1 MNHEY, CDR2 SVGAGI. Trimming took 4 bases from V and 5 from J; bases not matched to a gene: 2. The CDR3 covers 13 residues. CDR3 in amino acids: CASSWGTGTEAFF. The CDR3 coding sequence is TGTGCCAGCAGTTGGGGGACAGGGACTGAAGCTTTCTTT.

The CDR3 DNA sequence: TGCAGTGCTAGGGTCACTACTAGCGCCCTCGAGCAGTACTTC. Its translation is CSARVTTSALEQYF. This chain joins TRBV20-1 and TRBJ2-7; TRBD2 agrees at 7 bases. The CDR3 has 14 residues. Germline V lookup: CDR1 DFQATT, CDR2 SNEGSKA (reference sequence). The trim removed 3 bases at V and 6 bases at J, leaving 11 bases unmatched.

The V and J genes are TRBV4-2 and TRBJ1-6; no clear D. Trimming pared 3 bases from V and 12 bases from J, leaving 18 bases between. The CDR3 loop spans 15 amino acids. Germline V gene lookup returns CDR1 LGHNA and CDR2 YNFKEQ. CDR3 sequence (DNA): TGTGCCAGCAGCCAGGCGGGAGGGAATGGGAGACCCCTCCACTTT. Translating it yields CASSQAGGNGRPLHF.

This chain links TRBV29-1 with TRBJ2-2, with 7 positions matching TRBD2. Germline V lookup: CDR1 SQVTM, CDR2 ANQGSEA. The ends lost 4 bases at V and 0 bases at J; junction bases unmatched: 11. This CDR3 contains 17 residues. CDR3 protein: CSVARAGVHSNTGELFF. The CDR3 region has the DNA TGCAGCGTTGCAAGGGCGGGGGTCCATTCGAACACCGGGGAGCTGTTTTTT.

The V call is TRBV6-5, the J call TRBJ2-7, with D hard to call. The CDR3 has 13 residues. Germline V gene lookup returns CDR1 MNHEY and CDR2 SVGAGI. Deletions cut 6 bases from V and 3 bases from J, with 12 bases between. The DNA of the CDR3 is TGTGCCAGCAGCGACCCAAGACACTACGAGCAGTACTTC. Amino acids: CASSDPRHYEQYF.

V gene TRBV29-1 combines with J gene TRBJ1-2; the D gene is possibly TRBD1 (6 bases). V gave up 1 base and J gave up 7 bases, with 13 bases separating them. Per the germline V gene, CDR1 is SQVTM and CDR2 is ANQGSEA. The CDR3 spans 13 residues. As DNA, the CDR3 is TGCAGCGTTGAAGGGGGGGGCCGGATTGGCTACACCTTC. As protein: CSVEGGGRIGYTF.

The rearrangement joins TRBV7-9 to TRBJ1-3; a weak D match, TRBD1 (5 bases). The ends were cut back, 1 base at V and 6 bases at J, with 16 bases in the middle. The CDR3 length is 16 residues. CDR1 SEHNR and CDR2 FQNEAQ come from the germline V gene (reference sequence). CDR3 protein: CASSLDFGTGPNTIYF. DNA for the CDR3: TGTGCCAGCAGCTTAGACTTCGGGACGGGGCCAAACACCATATATTTT.